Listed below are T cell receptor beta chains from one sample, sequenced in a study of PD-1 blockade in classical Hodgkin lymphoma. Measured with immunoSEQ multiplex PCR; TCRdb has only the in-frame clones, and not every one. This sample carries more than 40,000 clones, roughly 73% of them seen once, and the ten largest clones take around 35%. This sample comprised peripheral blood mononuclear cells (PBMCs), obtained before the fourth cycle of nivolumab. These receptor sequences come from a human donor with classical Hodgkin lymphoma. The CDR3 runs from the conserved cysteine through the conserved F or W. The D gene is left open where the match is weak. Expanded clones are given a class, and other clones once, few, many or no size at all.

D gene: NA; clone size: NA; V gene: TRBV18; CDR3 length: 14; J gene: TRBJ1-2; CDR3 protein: CASSFGTQLGGYTF; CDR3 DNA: TGTGCCAGCTCCTTCGGGACGCAACTCGGGGGCTACACCTTC
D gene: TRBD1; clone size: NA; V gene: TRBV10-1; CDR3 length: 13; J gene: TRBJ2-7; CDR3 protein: CASCWDRGPEQYF; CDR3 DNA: TGCGCCAGCTGCTGGGACAGGGGGCCCGAGCAGTACTTC
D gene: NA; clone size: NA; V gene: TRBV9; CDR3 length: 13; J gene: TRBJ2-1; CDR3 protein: CASSVDTGSKQFF; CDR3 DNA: TGTGCCAGCAGCGTAGACACCGGGTCGAAGCAGTTCTTC
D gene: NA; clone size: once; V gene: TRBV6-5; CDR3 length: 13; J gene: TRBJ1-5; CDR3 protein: CASSYSANQPQHF; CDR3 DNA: TGTGCCAGCAGTTACTCAGCCAATCAGCCCCAGCATTTT
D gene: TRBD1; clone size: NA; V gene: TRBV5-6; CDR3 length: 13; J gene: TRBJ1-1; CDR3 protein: CASSPGQYTEAFF; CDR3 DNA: TGTGCCAGCAGCCCGGGACAGTACACTGAAGCTTTCTTT
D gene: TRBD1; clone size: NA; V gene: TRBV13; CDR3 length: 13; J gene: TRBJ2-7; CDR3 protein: CASSLSDRVQQYF; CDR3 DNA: TGTGCCAGCAGCTTATCGGACAGGGTGCAGCAGTACTTC
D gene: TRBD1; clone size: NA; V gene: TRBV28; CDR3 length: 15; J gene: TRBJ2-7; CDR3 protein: CASSPSGTGRYEQYF; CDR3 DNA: TGTGCCAGCAGTCCCTCCGGGACAGGCCGTTACGAGCAGTACTTC
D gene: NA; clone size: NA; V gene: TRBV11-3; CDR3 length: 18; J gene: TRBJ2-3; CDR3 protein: CASSLALWQTFSTDTQYF; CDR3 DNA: TGTGCCAGCAGCTTAGCGTTGTGGCAGACCTTTAGCACAGATACGCAGTATTTT
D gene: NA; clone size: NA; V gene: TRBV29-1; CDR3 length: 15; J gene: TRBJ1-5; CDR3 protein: CSVVISDAGNQPQHF; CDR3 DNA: TGCAGCGTTGTTATATCGGACGCTGGCAATCAGCCCCAGCATTTT
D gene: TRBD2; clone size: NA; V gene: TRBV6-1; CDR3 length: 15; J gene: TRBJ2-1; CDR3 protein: CASSVLAGAYNEQFF; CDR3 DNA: TGTGCCAGCAGTGTCCTAGCGGGGGCCTACAATGAGCAGTTCTTC
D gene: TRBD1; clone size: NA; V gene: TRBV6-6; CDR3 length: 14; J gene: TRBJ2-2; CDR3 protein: CASRSGQLTGELFF; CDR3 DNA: TGTGCCAGCAGATCGGGACAGCTCACCGGGGAGCTGTTTTTT
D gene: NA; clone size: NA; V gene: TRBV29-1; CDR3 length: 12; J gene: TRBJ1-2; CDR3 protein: CSVDFLMCGYTF; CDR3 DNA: TGCAGCGTTGATTTCCTAATGTGTGGCTACACCTTC
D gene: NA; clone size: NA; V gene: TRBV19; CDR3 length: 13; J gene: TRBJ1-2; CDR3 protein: CASAGGRDYGYTF; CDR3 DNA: TGTGCCAGTGCCGGGGGGCGTGACTATGGCTACACCTTC
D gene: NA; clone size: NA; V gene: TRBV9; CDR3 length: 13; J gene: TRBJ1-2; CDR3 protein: CASSVAGGYGYTF; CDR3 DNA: TGTGCCAGCAGCGTAGCTGGGGGCTATGGCTACACCTTC
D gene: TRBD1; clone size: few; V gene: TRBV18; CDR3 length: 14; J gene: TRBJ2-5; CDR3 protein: CASSPGQVQETQYF; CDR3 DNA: TGTGCCAGCTCACCGGGACAGGTCCAAGAGACCCAGTACTTC
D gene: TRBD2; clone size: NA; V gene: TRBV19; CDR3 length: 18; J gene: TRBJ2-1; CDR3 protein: CASMNPPGRGGIYNEQFF; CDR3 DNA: TGTGCCAGTATGAACCCCCCAGGGCGGGGGGGCATCTACAATGAGCAGTTCTTC
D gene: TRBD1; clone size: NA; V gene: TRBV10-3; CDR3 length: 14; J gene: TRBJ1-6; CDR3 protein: CAISPGQQNSPLHF; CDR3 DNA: TGTGCCATCAGTCCGGGACAGCAAAATTCACCCCTCCACTTT
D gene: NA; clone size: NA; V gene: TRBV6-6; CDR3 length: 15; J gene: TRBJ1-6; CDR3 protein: CASSYSTTGSSPLHF; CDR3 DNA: TGTGCCAGCAGTTACTCGACCACGGGCAGTTCACCCCTCCACTTT
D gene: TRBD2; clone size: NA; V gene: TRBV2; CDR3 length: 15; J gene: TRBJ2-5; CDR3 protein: CASSEFGGGQETQYF; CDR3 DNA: TGTGCCAGCAGTGAATTCGGGGGGGGACAAGAGACCCAGTACTTC
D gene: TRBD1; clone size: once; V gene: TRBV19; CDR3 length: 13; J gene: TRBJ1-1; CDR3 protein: CASSSTGGSEAFF; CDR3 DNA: TGTGCCAGTAGTTCCACAGGGGGTTCTGAAGCTTTCTTT
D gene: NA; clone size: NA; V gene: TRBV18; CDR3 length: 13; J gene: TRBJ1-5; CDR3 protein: CASSPRQNQPQHF; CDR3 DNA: TGTGCCAGCTCACCGCGACAGAATCAGCCCCAGCATTTT
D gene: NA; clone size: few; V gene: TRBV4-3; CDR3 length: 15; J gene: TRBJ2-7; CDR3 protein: CASSQDRAGAYEQYF; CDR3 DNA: TGCGCCAGCAGCCAAGATCGAGCCGGAGCCTACGAGCAGTACTTC
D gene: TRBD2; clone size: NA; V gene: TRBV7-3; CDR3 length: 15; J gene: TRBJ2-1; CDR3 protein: CASSTSGGSYNEQFF; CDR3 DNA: TGTGCCAGCAGCACTAGCGGGGGGTCCTACAATGAGCAGTTCTTC
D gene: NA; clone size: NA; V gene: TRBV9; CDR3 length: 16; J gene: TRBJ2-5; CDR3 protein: CASSVVPGEVQETQYF; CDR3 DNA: TGTGCCAGCAGCGTAGTTCCGGGGGAAGTCCAAGAGACCCAGTACTTC
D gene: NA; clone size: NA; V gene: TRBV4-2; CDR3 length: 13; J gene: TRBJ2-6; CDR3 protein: CASSLTGANVLTF; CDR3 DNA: TGTGCCAGCAGCCTTACTGGGGCCAACGTCCTGACTTTC
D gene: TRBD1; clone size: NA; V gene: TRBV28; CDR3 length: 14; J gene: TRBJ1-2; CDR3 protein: CASSLGTGRVGYTF; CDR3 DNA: TGTGCCAGCAGTCTCGGGACAGGGAGGGTTGGCTACACCTTC
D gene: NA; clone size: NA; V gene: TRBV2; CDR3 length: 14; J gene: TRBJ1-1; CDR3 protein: CASARTGGDTEAFF; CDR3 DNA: TGTGCCAGCGCGAGAACGGGGGGGGACACTGAAGCTTTCTTT
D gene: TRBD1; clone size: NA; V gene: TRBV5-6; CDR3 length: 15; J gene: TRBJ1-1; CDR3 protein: CASSFVGQLNTEAFF; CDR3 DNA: TGTGCCAGCAGCTTCGTGGGACAGTTGAACACTGAAGCTTTCTTT
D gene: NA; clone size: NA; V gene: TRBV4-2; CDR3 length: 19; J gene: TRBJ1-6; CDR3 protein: CASSQDRGGVSSYNSPLHF; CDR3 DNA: TGTGCCAGCAGCCAAGATCGAGGGGGGGTAAGCTCCTATAATTCACCCCTCCACTTT
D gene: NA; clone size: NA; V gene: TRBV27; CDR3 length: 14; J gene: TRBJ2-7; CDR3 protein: CASSLSAGIYEQYF; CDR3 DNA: TGTGCCAGCAGTTTATCGGCAGGGATTTACGAGCAGTACTTC
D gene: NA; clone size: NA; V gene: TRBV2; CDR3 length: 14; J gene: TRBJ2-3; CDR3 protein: CASSELISTDTQYF; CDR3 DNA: TGTGCCAGCAGTGAACTGATTAGCACAGATACGCAGTATTTT
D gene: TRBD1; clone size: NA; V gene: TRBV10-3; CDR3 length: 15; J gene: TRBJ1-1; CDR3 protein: CAIRKTGTGDTEAFF; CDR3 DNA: TGTGCCATCAGAAAAACCGGGACAGGGGACACTGAAGCTTTCTTT
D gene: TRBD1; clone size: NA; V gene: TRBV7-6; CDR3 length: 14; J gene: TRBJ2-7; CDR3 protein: CASSLADRVYEQYF; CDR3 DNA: TGTGCCAGCAGCTTAGCAGACAGGGTCTACGAGCAGTACTTC
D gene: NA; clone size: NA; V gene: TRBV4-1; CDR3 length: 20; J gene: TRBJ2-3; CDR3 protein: CASSQESRGAGLISTDTQYF; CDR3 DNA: TGCGCCAGCAGCCAAGAAAGTAGGGGGGCAGGTCTAATCAGCACAGATACGCAGTATTTT
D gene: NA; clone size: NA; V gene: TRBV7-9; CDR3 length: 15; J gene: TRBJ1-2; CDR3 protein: CASSTTQGGNYGYTF; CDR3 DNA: TGTGCCAGCAGCACCACACAGGGAGGAAACTATGGCTACACCTTC
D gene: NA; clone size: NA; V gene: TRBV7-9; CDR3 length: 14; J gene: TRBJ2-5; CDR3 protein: CASSPTLGQETQYF; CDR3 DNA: TGTGCCAGCAGCCCGACCCTGGGACAAGAGACCCAGTACTTC
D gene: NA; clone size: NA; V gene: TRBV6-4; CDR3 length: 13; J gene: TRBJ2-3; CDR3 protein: CASSRATGDTQYF; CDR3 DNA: TGTGCCAGCTCCAGAGCCACAGGGGATACGCAGTATTTT
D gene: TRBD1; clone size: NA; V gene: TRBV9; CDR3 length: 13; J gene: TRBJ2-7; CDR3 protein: CASSVAHRGEQYF; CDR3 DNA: TGTGCCAGCAGCGTAGCTCACAGGGGCGAGCAGTACTTC
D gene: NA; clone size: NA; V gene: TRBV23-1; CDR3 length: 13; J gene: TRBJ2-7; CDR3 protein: CASTLRGWTEQYF; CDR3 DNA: TGCGCCAGTACCCTCAGGGGTTGGACCGAGCAGTACTTC
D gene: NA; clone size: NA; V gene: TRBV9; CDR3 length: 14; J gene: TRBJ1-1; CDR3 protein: CASSLLAGDTEAFF; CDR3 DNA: TGTGCCAGCAGCCTCTTGGCGGGCGACACTGAAGCTTTCTTT
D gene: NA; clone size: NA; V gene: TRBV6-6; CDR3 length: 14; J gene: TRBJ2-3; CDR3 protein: CASSYLSSTDTQYF; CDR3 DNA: TGTGCCAGCAGTTACTTGTCTAGCACAGATACGCAGTATTTT
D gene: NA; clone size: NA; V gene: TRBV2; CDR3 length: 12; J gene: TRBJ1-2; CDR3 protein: CASSEEDYGYTF; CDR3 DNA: TGTGCCAGCAGTGAAGAAGACTATGGCTACACCTTC
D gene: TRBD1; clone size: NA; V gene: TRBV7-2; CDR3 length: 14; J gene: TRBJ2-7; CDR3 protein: CASGTQGRPYEQYF; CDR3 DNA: TGTGCCAGCGGGACACAGGGGAGACCCTACGAGCAGTACTTC
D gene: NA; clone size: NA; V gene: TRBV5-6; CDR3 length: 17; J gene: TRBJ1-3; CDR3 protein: CASSLAGDTTGGNTIYF; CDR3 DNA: TGTGCCAGCAGCTTGGCCGGGGACACGACTGGTGGAAACACCATATATTTT
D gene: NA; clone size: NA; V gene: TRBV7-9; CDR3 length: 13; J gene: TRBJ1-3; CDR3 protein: CAGGLNSGNTIYF; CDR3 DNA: TGTGCGGGGGGACTCAACTCTGGAAACACCATATATTTT
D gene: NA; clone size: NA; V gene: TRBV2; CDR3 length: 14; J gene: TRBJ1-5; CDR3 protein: CASSEQVMRQPQHF; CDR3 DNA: TGTGCCAGCAGTGAACAGGTGATGAGACAGCCCCAGCATTTT
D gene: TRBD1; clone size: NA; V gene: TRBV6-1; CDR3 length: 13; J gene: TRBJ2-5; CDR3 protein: CASGTGAGETQYF; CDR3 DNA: TGTGCCAGCGGGACAGGGGCCGGGGAGACCCAGTACTTC
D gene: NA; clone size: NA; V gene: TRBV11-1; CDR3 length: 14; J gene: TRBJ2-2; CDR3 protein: CASIPFENTGELFF; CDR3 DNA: TGTGCCAGCATCCCTTTCGAGAACACCGGGGAGCTGTTTTTT
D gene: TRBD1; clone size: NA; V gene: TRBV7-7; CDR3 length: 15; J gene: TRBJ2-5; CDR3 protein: CASSLGGAGGETQYF; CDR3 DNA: TGTGCCAGCAGCTTAGGAGGAGCAGGGGGCGAGACCCAGTACTTC
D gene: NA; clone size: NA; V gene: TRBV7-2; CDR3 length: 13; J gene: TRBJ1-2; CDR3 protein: CASNLQGPYGYTF; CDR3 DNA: TGTGCCAGCAACCTACAGGGTCCCTATGGCTACACCTTC
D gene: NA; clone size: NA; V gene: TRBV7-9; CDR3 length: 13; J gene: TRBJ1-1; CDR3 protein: CASSRQDNTEAFF; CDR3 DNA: TGTGCCAGCAGCCGACAGGATAACACTGAAGCTTTCTTT
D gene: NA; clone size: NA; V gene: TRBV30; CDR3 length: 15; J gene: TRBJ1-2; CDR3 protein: CAWSPLQTVRYGYTF; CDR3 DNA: TGTGCCTGGAGTCCCTTACAGACAGTCCGCTATGGCTACACCTTC
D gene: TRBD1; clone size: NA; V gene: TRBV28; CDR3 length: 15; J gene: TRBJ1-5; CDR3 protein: CASSLLGQTNQPQHF; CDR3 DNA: TGTGCCAGCAGTTTATTGGGACAGACTAATCAGCCCCAGCATTTT
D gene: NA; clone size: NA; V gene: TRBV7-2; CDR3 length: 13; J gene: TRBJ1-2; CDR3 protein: CASSFDRAYGYTF; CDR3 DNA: TGTGCCAGCAGCTTCGACAGAGCCTATGGCTACACCTTC
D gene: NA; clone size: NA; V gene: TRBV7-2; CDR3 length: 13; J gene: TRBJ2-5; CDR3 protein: CASSGGLRETQYF; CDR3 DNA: TGTGCCAGCAGCGGAGGGCTACGAGAGACCCAGTACTTC
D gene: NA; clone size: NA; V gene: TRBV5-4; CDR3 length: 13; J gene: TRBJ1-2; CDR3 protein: CASSPDSNYGYTF; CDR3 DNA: TGTGCCAGCAGCCCCGACAGTAACTATGGCTACACCTTC
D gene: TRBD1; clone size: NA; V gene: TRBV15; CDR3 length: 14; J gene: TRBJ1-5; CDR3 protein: CATSRDRGQQPQHF; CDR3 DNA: TGTGCCACCAGCAGAGACAGGGGGCAACAGCCCCAGCATTTT
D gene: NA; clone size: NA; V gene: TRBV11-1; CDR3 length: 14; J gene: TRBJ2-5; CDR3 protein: CASSLLLAGETQYF; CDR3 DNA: TGTGCCAGCAGCTTGTTACTGGCCGGGGAGACCCAGTACTTC
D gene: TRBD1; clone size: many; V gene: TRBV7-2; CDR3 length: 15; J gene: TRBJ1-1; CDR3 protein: CASSPDRVVYTEAFF; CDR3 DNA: TGTGCCAGCAGCCCGGACAGGGTGGTTTACACTGAAGCTTTCTTT